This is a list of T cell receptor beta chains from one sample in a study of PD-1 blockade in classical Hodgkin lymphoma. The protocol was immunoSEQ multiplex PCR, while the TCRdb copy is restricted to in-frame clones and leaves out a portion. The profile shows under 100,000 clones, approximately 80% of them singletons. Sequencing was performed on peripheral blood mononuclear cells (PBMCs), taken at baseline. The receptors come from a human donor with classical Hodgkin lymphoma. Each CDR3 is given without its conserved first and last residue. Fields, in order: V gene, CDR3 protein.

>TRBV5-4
ASSTSGMGGNEQF
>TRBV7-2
ASSLSTDTQY
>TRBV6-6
ASSPRTESGELF
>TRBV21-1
ASSPGLAGGSYNEQF
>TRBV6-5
ASSYSFQVVGYGYT
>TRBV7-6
ASSEGLAGIYEQY
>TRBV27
ASSNPGYEQY
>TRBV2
ASRPRTSGTEQF
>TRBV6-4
ASSAFTGSTGELF
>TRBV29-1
SVGPGTGAAF
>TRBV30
AWSVGTSGRILF
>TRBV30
AWSVLPSGNEQF
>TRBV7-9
ASSLGVGGGWAKNIQY
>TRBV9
ASSGDTGELF
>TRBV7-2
ASSLGRDRAF
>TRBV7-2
ASSLRWGRTDTQY
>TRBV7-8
ASSSAPLTYNEQF
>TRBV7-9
ASSPTGFGNTIY
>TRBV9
ASSTSHGKETQY
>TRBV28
ASRQLRNTEAF
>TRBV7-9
ASSQETYGYT
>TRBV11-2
ASSSRGLAGQETQY